This T cell receptor beta chain is drawn from a study of cytomegalovirus exposure and HLA in healthy donors. The germline gives CDR1 SGHDT, CDR2 YYEEEE. The length of the CDR3 is 11 residues. In this sample, this clone turned up once. At one boundary the junction diverges from the germline segment, which might be a read error. Use of 60 Vbeta and 13 Jbeta primers characterized the PCR. Data came from immunoSEQ multiplex PCR; TCRdb stores just in-frame clones and leaves some out. The table includes under 150,000 clones, over 70% detected once. The J gene is TRBJ1-1, the V gene TRBV5-6; D is perhaps TRBD1 (5 bases). This TCR came from a woman between 40 and 55 years old in good health and CMV-seropositive. Sequences were obtained from PBMCs. The CDR3 coding sequence is TGTGCCAGCAGCTTGGGTGGGGGGAGAGTCTTT. This encodes CASSLGGGRVF.